Listed below are T cell receptor beta chains from one sample, sequenced in a study of blood T cell repertoires in COVID-19. The repertoire was sequenced with immunoSEQ multiplex PCR; TCRdb's copy has only in-frame clones and lacks some. The top ten clones hold 8.5% of a sample with 50,000 to 60,000 clones, approximately 91% of them seen once. The sequencing sample was made of peripheral blood. The receptor set was obtained from a man in his sixties with active COVID-19. Each CDR3 is given with its conserved first and last residue. The order of the fields is clone size, D gene, J gene, V gene, CDR3 DNA, CDR3 protein. The D gene is left open where the match is weak. The listing skips clone size in some rows; elsewhere it reads once, few, many or a size class.

clone size: NA
D gene: TRBD1
J gene: TRBJ1-5
V gene: TRBV6-5
CDR3 DNA: TGTGCCAGCAGTTTAGGACAGGGCAATCAGCCCCAGCATTTT
CDR3 protein: CASSLGQGNQPQHF

clone size: NA
D gene: NA
J gene: TRBJ2-3
V gene: TRBV11-2
CDR3 DNA: TGTGCCAGCAGCTTAGGGGGGGGCACAGATACGCAGTATTTT
CDR3 protein: CASSLGGGTDTQYF

clone size: NA
D gene: NA
J gene: TRBJ1-1
V gene: TRBV6-5
CDR3 DNA: TGTGCCAGCAGGATAACGGTGAACACTGAAGCTTTCTTT
CDR3 protein: CASRITVNTEAFF

clone size: NA
D gene: TRBD1
J gene: TRBJ1-1
V gene: TRBV7-9
CDR3 DNA: TGTGCCAGCAGTTGGGACAGGGGAGGGTTTTTCTTT
CDR3 protein: CASSWDRGGFFF

clone size: few
D gene: NA
J gene: TRBJ1-2
V gene: TRBV28
CDR3 DNA: TGTGCCAGCAGTTTATATACAAACTATGGCTACACCTTC
CDR3 protein: CASSLYTNYGYTF

clone size: NA
D gene: TRBD1
J gene: TRBJ1-1
V gene: TRBV2
CDR3 DNA: TGTGCCAGCAGTGAGAGGGGGCTCGACACTGAAGCTTTCTTT
CDR3 protein: CASSERGLDTEAFF

clone size: few
D gene: TRBD1
J gene: TRBJ1-5
V gene: TRBV12-5
CDR3 DNA: TGTGCTAGTGGGACCGGGACAGGGGTGGGTCAGCCCCAGCATTTT
CDR3 protein: CASGTGTGVGQPQHF

clone size: NA
D gene: TRBD1
J gene: TRBJ1-1
V gene: TRBV7-8
CDR3 DNA: TGTGCCAGCAGCTTAGCGCCACAGGGGGCAGTCACTGAAGCTTTCTTT
CDR3 protein: CASSLAPQGAVTEAFF

clone size: once
D gene: NA
J gene: TRBJ1-1
V gene: TRBV5-4
CDR3 DNA: TGTGCCAGCAGCTTGGGCAGGAAGGCTTTCTTT
CDR3 protein: CASSLGRKAFF

clone size: NA
D gene: TRBD1
J gene: TRBJ1-2
V gene: TRBV7-8
CDR3 DNA: TGTGCCAGCAGCAAAGGCGGGACAGGGGTATTTATCTATGGCTACACCTTC
CDR3 protein: CASSKGGTGVFIYGYTF

clone size: NA
D gene: TRBD2
J gene: TRBJ2-1
V gene: TRBV6-5
CDR3 DNA: TGTGCCAGCAGTTGGAAGCGGGAGTCGGTGCATGAGCAGTTCTTC
CDR3 protein: CASSWKRESVHEQFF

clone size: NA
D gene: NA
J gene: TRBJ2-3
V gene: TRBV5-1
CDR3 DNA: TGCGCCAGCAGCCCCATTTACAGGTCGGTCGCAGATACGCAGTATTTT
CDR3 protein: CASSPIYRSVADTQYF

clone size: NA
D gene: NA
J gene: TRBJ2-3
V gene: TRBV12-3/TRBV12-4
CDR3 DNA: TGTGCCAGCAGAACCACAGGGACAGATACGCAGTATTTT
CDR3 protein: CASRTTGTDTQYF

clone size: once
D gene: TRBD1
J gene: TRBJ1-2
V gene: TRBV27
CDR3 DNA: TGTGCCAGCAGAAAGCCCGGGACAGGCTCTAACTATGGCTACACCTTC
CDR3 protein: CASRKPGTGSNYGYTF

clone size: NA
D gene: TRBD1
J gene: TRBJ1-4
V gene: TRBV7-2
CDR3 DNA: TGTGCCAGCAGCCGGGGACAGTTCAGGGAAAAACTGTTTTTT
CDR3 protein: CASSRGQFREKLFF

clone size: NA
D gene: NA
J gene: TRBJ1-2
V gene: TRBV12-3/TRBV12-4
CDR3 DNA: TGTGCCAGCGGGACAAGGAATAACTATGGCTACACCTTC
CDR3 protein: CASGTRNNYGYTF

clone size: NA
D gene: NA
J gene: TRBJ2-7
V gene: TRBV21-1
CDR3 DNA: TGTGCCAGCAGGGTAGGGACTTTGCCCTACGAGCAGTACTTC
CDR3 protein: CASRVGTLPYEQYF

clone size: NA
D gene: NA
J gene: TRBJ2-7
V gene: TRBV3-1/TRBV3-2
CDR3 DNA: TGTGCCAGCAGCCAAGGAAAGGGAGCCGAGCAGTACTTC
CDR3 protein: CASSQGKGAEQYF

clone size: NA
D gene: NA
J gene: TRBJ1-5
V gene: TRBV27
CDR3 DNA: TGTGCCAGCGGGGGGGTCAATCAGCCCCAGCATTTT
CDR3 protein: CASGGVNQPQHF

clone size: NA
D gene: NA
J gene: TRBJ2-2
V gene: TRBV5-1
CDR3 DNA: TGCGCCAGCAGCCGCACAGGGAACACCGGGGAGCTGTTTTTT
CDR3 protein: CASSRTGNTGELFF

clone size: once
D gene: NA
J gene: TRBJ1-1
V gene: TRBV9
CDR3 DNA: TGTGCCAGCAGCCCCGACACCATGAACACTGAAGCTTTCTTT
CDR3 protein: CASSPDTMNTEAFF

clone size: NA
D gene: TRBD2
J gene: TRBJ2-2
V gene: TRBV9
CDR3 DNA: TGTGCCAGCAGCGTAGGGCTAGCGGGAGGGCCCACCGGGGAGCTGTTTTTT
CDR3 protein: CASSVGLAGGPTGELFF

clone size: NA
D gene: NA
J gene: TRBJ2-7
V gene: TRBV7-3
CDR3 DNA: TGTGCCAGCAGCTTAAAGGAGGGCTACGAGCAGTACTTC
CDR3 protein: CASSLKEGYEQYF

clone size: NA
D gene: TRBD2
J gene: TRBJ2-1
V gene: TRBV6-5
CDR3 DNA: TGTGCCAGCAGTTACGGAGCGGGAGGGGACAATGAGCAGTTCTTC
CDR3 protein: CASSYGAGGDNEQFF

clone size: few
D gene: NA
J gene: TRBJ2-3
V gene: TRBV13
CDR3 DNA: TGTGCCAGCAGCGCTCTTCGGGGTCTTAGCACAGATACGCAGTATTTT
CDR3 protein: CASSALRGLSTDTQYF

clone size: NA
D gene: TRBD1
J gene: TRBJ1-1
V gene: TRBV7-9
CDR3 DNA: TGTGCCAGCAGCCCTGGACAGGGCTTGAACACTGAAGCTTTCTTT
CDR3 protein: CASSPGQGLNTEAFF

clone size: NA
D gene: NA
J gene: TRBJ1-5
V gene: TRBV5-1
CDR3 DNA: TGCGCCAGCAGCTTAGAGGCGGGGGATAATCAGCCCCAGCATTTT
CDR3 protein: CASSLEAGDNQPQHF

clone size: NA
D gene: NA
J gene: TRBJ2-7
V gene: TRBV21-1
CDR3 DNA: TGTGCCAGCAGCAAACATACCAGTTCCTACGAGCAGTACTTC
CDR3 protein: CASSKHTSSYEQYF

clone size: NA
D gene: TRBD2
J gene: TRBJ2-7
V gene: TRBV2
CDR3 DNA: TGTGCCAGCAGTGAGGCTAGCGGGAGCTCCTACGAGCAGTACTTC
CDR3 protein: CASSEASGSSYEQYF

clone size: NA
D gene: NA
J gene: TRBJ1-1
V gene: TRBV7-9
CDR3 DNA: TGTGCCAGCAGCTTAGAAGGCGGTATGAGGGCTTTCTTT
CDR3 protein: CASSLEGGMRAFF

clone size: NA
D gene: NA
J gene: TRBJ1-5
V gene: TRBV18
CDR3 DNA: TGTGCCAGCTCACCTCTGGACAGCCCCAATCAGCCCCAGCATTTT
CDR3 protein: CASSPLDSPNQPQHF

clone size: NA
D gene: NA
J gene: TRBJ1-2
V gene: TRBV6-6
CDR3 DNA: TGTGCCAGCAGTTACCAGGGGATCTATGGCTACACCTTC
CDR3 protein: CASSYQGIYGYTF

clone size: NA
D gene: NA
J gene: TRBJ2-7
V gene: TRBV19
CDR3 DNA: TGTGCCAGTAGTATAGACAGGGAATTCGAGCAGTACTTC
CDR3 protein: CASSIDREFEQYF

clone size: NA
D gene: NA
J gene: TRBJ1-4
V gene: TRBV4-1
CDR3 DNA: TGCGCCAGCAGGGTGGCAGGCCCCATCGAAAAACTGTTTTTT
CDR3 protein: CASRVAGPIEKLFF

clone size: NA
D gene: NA
J gene: TRBJ1-3
V gene: TRBV2
CDR3 DNA: TGTGCCAGCAGTGAAAACAGGTCTGGAAACACCATATATTTT
CDR3 protein: CASSENRSGNTIYF

clone size: once
D gene: NA
J gene: TRBJ1-2
V gene: TRBV25-1
CDR3 DNA: TGTGCCAGCTTTGGCCCGGCTAAGCGAGGCTACACCTTC
CDR3 protein: CASFGPAKRGYTF

clone size: NA
D gene: TRBD2
J gene: TRBJ2-1
V gene: TRBV3-1/TRBV3-2
CDR3 DNA: TGTGCCAGCAGCCCTAGTATAGCGGGATTGGGTAATGAGCAGTTCTTC
CDR3 protein: CASSPSIAGLGNEQFF

clone size: NA
D gene: TRBD2
J gene: TRBJ2-7
V gene: TRBV6-5
CDR3 DNA: TGTGCCAGCACGCCTACTAGCGGGAGTATGGGCGAGCAGTACTTC
CDR3 protein: CASTPTSGSMGEQYF

clone size: NA
D gene: TRBD2
J gene: TRBJ2-3
V gene: TRBV7-8
CDR3 DNA: TGTGCCAGCAGCCCGAGGTCTAGCGGGATAGTGGCAGATACGCAGTATTTT
CDR3 protein: CASSPRSSGIVADTQYF

clone size: NA
D gene: TRBD1
J gene: TRBJ1-3
V gene: TRBV19
CDR3 DNA: TGTGCCAGTTCGGCCACAGGGGGCTCTGGAAACACCATATATTTT
CDR3 protein: CASSATGGSGNTIYF

clone size: NA
D gene: NA
J gene: TRBJ1-1
V gene: TRBV7-9
CDR3 DNA: TGTGCCAGCGGCCCCGGGCGGGCGAACACTGAAGCTTTCTTT
CDR3 protein: CASGPGRANTEAFF

clone size: NA
D gene: NA
J gene: TRBJ2-1
V gene: TRBV19
CDR3 DNA: TGTGCCAGTAAATTTGGGGGCGCTTTTAATGAGCAGTTCTTC
CDR3 protein: CASKFGGAFNEQFF

clone size: NA
D gene: NA
J gene: TRBJ2-1
V gene: TRBV7-9
CDR3 DNA: TGTGCCAGCAGCTTTCCCTATCAGGGTCTCGGGTACAATGAGCAGTTCTTC
CDR3 protein: CASSFPYQGLGYNEQFF

clone size: NA
D gene: TRBD2
J gene: TRBJ2-5
V gene: TRBV27
CDR3 DNA: TGTGCCAGCAGTCCACCGGGACTAGCGGGGGAGACCCAGTACTTC
CDR3 protein: CASSPPGLAGETQYF

clone size: NA
D gene: TRBD2
J gene: TRBJ2-1
V gene: TRBV7-3
CDR3 DNA: TGTGCCAGCAGCCCCCGCCTAGCGGGAGAGGGTGAGCAGTTCTTC
CDR3 protein: CASSPRLAGEGEQFF

clone size: once
D gene: NA
J gene: TRBJ2-3
V gene: TRBV10-3
CDR3 DNA: TGTGCCATCAGTGTTCCTCCGACAGATACGCAGTATTTT
CDR3 protein: CAISVPPTDTQYF

clone size: once
D gene: TRBD2
J gene: TRBJ2-3
V gene: TRBV7-9
CDR3 DNA: TGTGCCAGCAGCTCCCCGGAGCGGGGATACCAATACGCCAAGTATTTT
CDR3 protein: CASSSPERGYQYAKYF

clone size: NA
D gene: NA
J gene: TRBJ2-7
V gene: TRBV24-1
CDR3 DNA: TGTGCCACCAGTGATAACCGGGACTCGCCTACCTACGAGCAGTACTTC
CDR3 protein: CATSDNRDSPTYEQYF

clone size: NA
D gene: NA
J gene: TRBJ2-2
V gene: TRBV19
CDR3 DNA: TGTGCCAGTAGTATCCTCCTGTGGAACACCGGGGAGCTGTTTTTT
CDR3 protein: CASSILLWNTGELFF

clone size: NA
D gene: NA
J gene: TRBJ1-4
V gene: TRBV2
CDR3 DNA: TGTGCCAGCAATTCTGGCCTGAGGCTGTTTTTT
CDR3 protein: CASNSGLRLFF

clone size: NA
D gene: TRBD1
J gene: TRBJ2-7
V gene: TRBV29-1
CDR3 DNA: TGCAGCGTTGAGGGCGGGACAGGGACCTACGAGCAGTACTTC
CDR3 protein: CSVEGGTGTYEQYF